This T cell receptor beta chain derives from a study of blood T cell repertoires in COVID-19. Whole-study context: COVID-19 samples from acute and convalescent phases originated in the United States, Italy and Spain. Sample material is recorded as cDNA or gDNA derived from T cells, B-cell-depleted T cells, or PBMCs.

Germline V gives CDR1 MDHEN, CDR2 SYDVKM. V dropped 6 bases and J dropped 1 base, with 17 bases sitting between them. The CDR3 spans 16 residues. Under the authors' procedure: Estimation of nucleated cell counts relied on the amplification of reference gene primers. Clones were sequenced by immunoSEQ multiplex PCR, and TCRdb holds only the in-frame ones, with some missing. The V and J calls and clone size come from that table; D and trimming were worked out from the DNA. The table has 84,000 or so clones, 80% seen once; the top ten hold 12%. This clone was recorded only once. The chain carries TRBV28 and TRBJ2-3; a weak D match, TRBD2 (5 bases). Sequenced input: peripheral blood. The TCR comes from a woman aged 40-49 years with active or convalescent COVID-19. Written as DNA, the CDR3 is TGTGCCAGCAGGCCCCCCCCCGGGATCCGCACAGATACGCAGTATTTT. It codes for CASRPPPGIRTDTQYF.